The table lists the clone carrying this TCR beta chain with a count of one. What it recognizes is unknown. CDR1 and CDR2 from the germline V gene are SNHLY and FYNNEI. The CDR3 has 16 amino acids. V was shortened by 4 bases and J by 5 bases, with 20 bases between the two germline ends. The sample is drawn from a study of T-cell memory formation after mild COVID-19. Study-wide results and limits: A subset of responding clones appeared in pre-infection memory, suggesting cross-reactive memory joined.

Using its own MiXCR run on the 5' RACE reads, TCRdb lists one record per CDR3 protein. The data hold about 470,000 distinct CDR3 sequences, with about 23% observed a single time. Source material: PBMCs or a T cell subset sorted from them (not recorded which). The TCR originated in an adult woman who had mild COVID-19 (a few samples of this study predate the infection). Cell type and time point are not known. The chain has TRBV2 and TRBJ2-5; D is perhaps TRBD2 (6 bases). The CDR3 bases are TGTGCCAGCAGTGCGGGCGGGGTGGTAATAGCGGAGACCCAGTACTTC. This gives the protein CASSAGGVVIAETQYF.